This T cell receptor (beta chain) was sequenced for a study of cytomegalovirus exposure and HLA in healthy donors. Worth noting for this clone: Its antigen is unidentified.

The V gene lost 0 bases and the J gene lost 4 bases, with 12 bases spanning the gap. The V gene's germline CDR1 is SGHDN and CDR2 FVKESK. The CDR3 totals 15 residues. Overall study results and limits: An apparent linkage of common viral pathogens to several of the most significant clusters emerged in a later analysis. By HLA locus, TCR association rates varied in a later analysis, with DRB1 showing the most and HLA-C the fewest.

PCR used 60 Vbeta primers and 13 Jbeta primers. TCRdb keeps only in-frame clones here, not all; method: immunoSEQ multiplex PCR. Of around 140,000 clones detected, 73% appear once; the ten largest clones hold 1.5% to 2%. This TCR came from a young woman in good health and CMV-seronegative. The chain has TRBV14 and TRBJ1-2, with a weak D call TRBD1 (6 bases). Source material: PBMCs. For the CDR3, the DNA is TGTGCCAGCAGCCAAGATTGGCAGGGGCCCTATGGCTACACCTTC. It is translated as CASSQDWQGPYGYTF.